This entry features one T cell receptor (beta chain) sequence. In the study's own analysis: Quantification of nucleated cells was approximated via reference gene primer amplification. Sequenced by immunoSEQ multiplex PCR; TCRdb stores in-frame clones only, minus some. The DNA was the basis for D and trimming; V, J and clone size are from that table. The data hold 100,000 to 150,000 clones, with about 88% observed a single time. The CDR3 extends over 14 amino acids. The ends lost 4 bases at V and 7 bases at J; junction bases unmatched: 4. Germline CDR1 is SGHTA and CDR2 is FQGNSA. This sample is part of a study of blood T cell repertoires in COVID-19. Study-wide background: The samples span acute and convalescent COVID-19 from the United States, Italy and Spain. T cells, B-cell-depleted T cells, or PBMCs supplied cDNA or gDNA.

The gene calls are TRBV7-2 and TRBJ1-6, with 7 positions matching TRBD1. Input material: peripheral blood. The TCR comes from a woman of 80 years or more with acute or convalescent COVID-19. The CDR3 reads CASSSGDSNSPLHF. The CDR3 DNA follows: TGTGCCAGCAGCTCCGGGGACAGCAATTCACCCCTCCACTTT.